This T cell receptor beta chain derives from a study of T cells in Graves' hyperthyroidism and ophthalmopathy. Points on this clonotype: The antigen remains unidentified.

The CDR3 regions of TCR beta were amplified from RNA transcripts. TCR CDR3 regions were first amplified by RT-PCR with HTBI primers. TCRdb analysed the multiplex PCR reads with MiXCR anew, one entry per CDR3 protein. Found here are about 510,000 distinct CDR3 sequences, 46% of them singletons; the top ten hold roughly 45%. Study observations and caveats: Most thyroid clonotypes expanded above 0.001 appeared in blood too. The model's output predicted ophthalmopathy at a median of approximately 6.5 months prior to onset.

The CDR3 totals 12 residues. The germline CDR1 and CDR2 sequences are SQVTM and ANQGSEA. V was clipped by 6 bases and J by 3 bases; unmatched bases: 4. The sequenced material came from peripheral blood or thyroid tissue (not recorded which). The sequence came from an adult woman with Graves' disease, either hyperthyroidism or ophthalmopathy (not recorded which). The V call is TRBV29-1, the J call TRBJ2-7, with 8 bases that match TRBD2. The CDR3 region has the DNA TGCAGCGTGACCGGGACTAGCTACGAGCAGTACTTC. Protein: CSVTGTSYEQYF.